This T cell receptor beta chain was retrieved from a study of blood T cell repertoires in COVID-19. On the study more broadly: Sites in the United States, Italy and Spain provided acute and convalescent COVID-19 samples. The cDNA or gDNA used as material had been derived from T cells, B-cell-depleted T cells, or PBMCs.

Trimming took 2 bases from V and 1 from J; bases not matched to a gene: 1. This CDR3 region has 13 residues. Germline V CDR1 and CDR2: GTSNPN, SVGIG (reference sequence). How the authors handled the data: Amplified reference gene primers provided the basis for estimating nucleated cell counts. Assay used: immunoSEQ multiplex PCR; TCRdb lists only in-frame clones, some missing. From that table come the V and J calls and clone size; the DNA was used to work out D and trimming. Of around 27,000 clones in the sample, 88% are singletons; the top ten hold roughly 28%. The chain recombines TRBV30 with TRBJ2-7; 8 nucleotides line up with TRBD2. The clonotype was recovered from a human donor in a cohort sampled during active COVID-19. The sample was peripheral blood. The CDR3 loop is CAWSSGGSYEQYF. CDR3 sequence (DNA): TGTGCCTGGAGTAGCGGGGGATCCTACGAGCAGTACTTC. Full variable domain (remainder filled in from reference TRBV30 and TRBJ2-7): SQTIHQWPATLVQPVGSPLSLECTVEGTSNPNLYWYRQAAGRGLQLLFYSVGIGQISSEVPQNLSASRPQDRQFILSSKKLLLSDSGFYLCAWSSGGSYEQYFGPGTRLTVT.